The 18 T cell receptor beta chains reported below all come from one sample, sequenced in a study of blood T cells in healthy people across ages. Primed by a sample-barcoded 5' primer and a J-beta primer mix, a second PCR proceeded for about 6 to 12 cycles. TCRdb analysed the 5' RACE reads with MiXCR anew, one entry per CDR3 protein. The table shows roughly 2 million distinct CDR3 sequences, with around 48% occurring only once. What was sequenced was blood. These receptors were obtained from a woman between 40 and 50 years old in good health.

The chain joins TRBV6-2 or TRBV6-3 to TRBJ2-3; D gene unclear. Germline values: CDR1 MNHEY, CDR2 SVGEGT. The V and J ends lost 6 bases and 4 bases respectively, with 11 bases between them. This CDR3 contains 13 residues. CDR3 DNA: TGTGCCAGCAGCACCGACGGATCAGATACGCAGTATTTT. Amino acid sequence: CASSTDGSDTQYF.

This clonotype came up a few times. This chain connects TRBV6-6 to TRBJ2-1, with TRBD2 matching 12 bases. The V segment lost 6 bases and the J segment 8 bases; nucleotides outside the gene matches: 11. Germline V gene lookup returns CDR1 MNHNY and CDR2 SVGAGI (reference sequence). The CDR3 is 16 amino acids. CDR3 amino acids: CASSYVPSGGADEQFF. DNA for the CDR3: TGTGCCAGCAGCTACGTCCCTAGCGGGGGGGCGGATGAGCAGTTCTTC.

This clonotype was observed a handful of times. The chain joins TRBV6-2 or TRBV6-3 to TRBJ1-6, with 8 bases lining up with TRBD1. V lost 7 bases and J lost 9; bases outside the gene matches: 5. Germline V gene lookup returns CDR1 MNHEY and CDR2 SVGEGT. There are 13 residues in the CDR3. The CDR3 loop reads CASTGQGFSPLHF. For the CDR3, the DNA is TGTGCCAGCACCGGACAGGGTTTTTCACCCCTCCACTTT.

This clonotype was found a few times. Relative to the germline gene, one junction end is altered; a read error may explain this. The chain combines TRBV12-3 or TRBV12-4 with TRBJ1-2; D remains unclear. This CDR3 is built from 12 residues. CDR3 sequence reads: CASSLAGEGYTF. The CDR3 DNA reads as TGTGCCAGCAGCTTAGCTGGGGAGGGCTACACCTTC.

This clonotype was observed a few times. The chain combines TRBV11-2 with TRBJ1-6; the match to TRBD1 covers 7 bases. The CDR3 extends over 16 amino acids. J lost 5 bases, V lost 3 bases, and 7 bases had no gene match. CDR1 and CDR2 (germline): SGHAT, FQNNGV. CDR3 sequence (DNA): TGTGCCAGCAGCTTGTCTACCGGGACAGATAATTCACCCCTCCACTTT. Translating gives CASSLSTGTDNSPLHF.

With respect to this clonotype: One end of the junction varies from germline; a read error may be responsible. The genes are TRBV6-2 or TRBV6-3 and TRBJ2-1, with 7 positions matching TRBD1. The CDR3 contains 13 residues. Germline CDR1 reads MNHEY; CDR2 reads SVGEGT. Here the CDR3 reads CAARGSSYNEQFF. CDR3 nucleotides: TGTGCTGCCAGGGGGAGCTCCTACAATGAGCAGTTCTTT.

The sample holds a few counts of this clonotype. The genes are TRBV11-3 and TRBJ2-1; D unresolved. From germline, CDR1 is SGHNT and CDR2 YENEEA. The CDR3 runs 11 residues. V lost 0 bases and J lost 9, with 3 bases in between. The CDR3 sequence: CASSLDAEQFF. CDR3 in DNA: TGTGCCAGCAGCTTAGATGCTGAGCAGTTCTTC.

In this sample, this clonotype turned up a few times. The chain couples TRBV4-3 to TRBJ2-3; D remains ambiguous. Trimming removed 1 base at V and 0 bases at J, with 8 bases between. In germline, CDR1 is LGHNA, CDR2 YSLEER. CDR3 size: 15 residues. The CDR3 is CASSQGPLSTDTQYF. CDR3 DNA: TGCGCCAGCAGCCAAGGCCCACTGAGCACAGATACGCAGTATTTT.

This chain connects TRBV20-1 to TRBJ2-1, with D uncertain. V was clipped by 0 bases and J by 5 bases, with 5 bases between them. This CDR3 spans 12 amino acids. Germline-derived CDR1 and CDR2 are DFQATT and SNEGSKA (reference sequence). The chain's CDR3 is CSAREIDNEQFF. CDR3 nucleotide sequence: TGCAGTGCTAGAGAAATAGACAATGAGCAGTTCTTC.

This clonotype was seen at least ten times. This sequence joins TRBV4-2 and TRBJ2-4; TRBD1 matches 8 bases. After removal of 3 bases from V and 7 bases from J, the junction contained 8 bases not matched to a gene. CDR3 size: 15 residues. CDR1 is LGHNA and CDR2 is YNFKEQ in the germline V gene. The CDR3 here is CASSQIDPGGNIQYF. CDR3 nucleotide sequence: TGTGCCAGCAGCCAGATAGACCCAGGGGGCAACATTCAGTACTTC.

This clonotype was recorded only once. J is TRBJ1-2 and V is TRBV28; possible D gene TRBD1, 5 bases. This CDR3 comprises 14 residues. Germline values: CDR1 MDHEN, CDR2 SYDVKM. Deletions cut 6 bases from V and 2 bases from J, with 13 bases between. CDR3 nucleotides: TGTGCCAGCAGCGTCGCAGGGAACAACTATGGCTACACCTTC. Its translation is CASSVAGNNYGYTF.

This rearrangement joins TRBV6-5 to TRBJ2-3; D may be TRBD2 (5 bases). This CDR3 is built from 12 residues. The V gene's germline CDR1 is MNHEY and CDR2 SVGAGI. V lost 7 bases and J lost 8, with 13 bases in between. CDR3 sequence reads: CASNNAGFTQYF. The DNA for the CDR3 is TGTGCCAGCAATAACGCGGGCTTTACGCAGTATTTT.

V usage is TRBV20-1 and J usage is TRBJ1-4; D call uncertain. Germline-derived CDR1 and CDR2 are DFQATT and SNEGSKA (reference sequence). Trimming removed 0 bases at V and 8 bases at J, with 7 bases between. This CDR3 is 12 amino acids long. The CDR3 is CSARDQREKLFF. In nucleotides, the CDR3 is TGCAGTGCTAGAGATCAAAGGGAAAAACTGTTTTTT.

This clonotype was detected only once. This sequence joins TRBV12-3 or TRBV12-4 and TRBJ2-4; D may be TRBD2 (7 bases). This CDR3 comprises 16 residues. V dropped 7 bases and J dropped 10 bases, with 26 bases sitting between them. CDR3 amino acids: CASTRTVGGRPNIQYF. DNA for the CDR3: TGTGCCAGCACCCGAACCGTCGGGGGGCGTCCTAATATTCAGTACTTC.

This clonotype was seen a few times. This rearrangement joins TRBV12-3 or TRBV12-4 to TRBJ2-4; either TRBD1 or TRBD2 may fit D (6 bases each). This CDR3 spans 18 amino acids. V was cut by 5 bases and J by 0 bases, with 20 bases left in between. In DNA form, the CDR3 reads TGTGCCAGCAGTCTGGCGGGGTGGGGGCTAAGAGCCAAAAACATTCAGTACTTC. Amino acid sequence: CASSLAGWGLRAKNIQYF.

The rearrangement joins TRBV7-2 to TRBJ2-1; 8 bases are a match to TRBD1. The CDR3 sequence is 15 residues long. Germline V gene sequence: CDR1 SGHTA, CDR2 FQGNSA. With V trimmed by 3 bases and J by 1 base, 2 bases remained unmatched. The CDR3 DNA reads as TGTGCCAGCAGCTTCCGGGACAGGTCCTACAATGAGCAGTTCTTC. It specifies CASSFRDRSYNEQFF.

A note on this clonotype: The junction does not match germline at one end; this may be a read error. The chain employs TRBV7-2 and TRBJ1-6; the D is unclear. There are 18 residues in the CDR3. Germline CDR1 reads SGHTA; CDR2 reads FQGNSA. The DNA of the CDR3 is TGTACCAGCAGCTTAGCGTCGGATTCGCGAACCTACAATTCACCCCTCCACTTT. It translates to CTSSLASDSRTYNSPLHF.

The CDR3 DNA follows: TGTGCCAGCAGCTCTGTAAAAGCTTTCTTT. Translation: CASSSVKAFF. This rearrangement joins TRBV11-2 to TRBJ1-1, with D hard to call. V was clipped by 4 bases and J by 9 bases, with 6 bases between them. The CDR3 has 10 amino acids. The V gene's germline CDR1 is SGHAT and CDR2 FQNNGV.